These 30 T cell receptor beta chains share one sample of origin, sequenced in a study of vaccination and CD4 T cells after COVID-19. Cultured CD4+ T cell DNA was sequenced using the Oncomine TCR Beta short-read assay. TCRdb called the PCR reads again in MiXCR, with one record for every CDR3 protein. The sample includes some 15,000 distinct CDR3 sequences, 38% seen only once; the top ten take roughly 12%. These receptors' antigens are unknown. The treatment is: 10-day PBMC culture with coronavirus spike peptide pools or control peptides (ViraFEST assay). Material for sequencing was CD4+ T cells from blood, cultured in vitro. These receptors were obtained from a human donor who had recovered from COVID-19.

This clonotype appeared a few times. This sequence joins TRBV20-1 and TRBJ2-3; D is undetermined. Trimming took 3 bases from V and 2 from J, leaving 18 bases between them. The CDR3 totals 16 residues. Germline lookup yields CDR1 DFQATT and CDR2 SNEGSKA (reference sequence). In nucleotides, the CDR3 is TGCAGTGCTAGGGTGGAGTCGCTCATTAACACAGATACGCAGTATTTT. This translates into CSARVESLINTDTQYF.

This chain joins TRBV20-1 and TRBJ2-1; D gene uncertain. The CDR3 length is 12 residues. Germline CDR1 and CDR2: DFQATT and SNEGSKA (reference sequence). V was shortened by 3 bases and J by 4 bases, with 7 bases between the two germline ends. CDR3 sequence (DNA): TGCAGTGCTAGTAATACTTACAATGAGCAGTTCTTC. Encoded protein: CSASNTYNEQFF.

This clonotype was recorded a few times. This chain uses TRBV5-1 with TRBJ1-5; D gene uncertain. This CDR3 is built from 13 residues. V gave up 4 bases and J gave up 6 bases, with 11 bases separating them. The germline gives CDR1 SGHRS, CDR2 YFSETQ. Here the CDR3 reads CASSGEGGQPQHF. In nucleotides, the CDR3 is TGCGCCAGCAGCGGAGAGGGAGGTCAGCCCCAGCATTTT.

The sample holds a few counts of this clonotype. This chain joins TRBV6-1 and TRBJ1-3; no clear D gene. The CDR3 covers 14 residues. The V and J ends lost 5 bases and 3 bases respectively, with 11 bases between them. Germline V gene data show CDR1 as MNHNS and CDR2 as SASEGT. The CDR3 coding sequence is TGTGCCAGCAGTCCCAGGTCCAGTGGAAACACCATATATTTT. Translated: CASSPRSSGNTIYF.

The chain couples TRBV20-1 to TRBJ2-1; TRBD2 aligns across 7 bases. CDR3 length: 15 residues. Unmatched junction bases numbered 13, after V lost 5 bases and J lost 6 bases. Germline assignment: CDR1 DFQATT and CDR2 SNEGSKA (reference sequence). For the CDR3, the DNA is TGCAGTGCTCCCCATGTCTGGCGGGAGTTCAATGAGCAGTTCTTC. It translates to CSAPHVWREFNEQFF.

This clonotype was counted between two and nine times. V and J are TRBV7-3 and TRBJ1-1; D possibly corresponds to TRBD1 (5 bases). Germline V gene lookup returns CDR1 SGHTA and CDR2 FQGTGA. The CDR3 extends over 14 amino acids. V lost 5 bases and J lost 0, with 10 bases in between. The CDR3 nucleotides read TGTGCCAGCAGCCGGACAAGCATGAACACTGAAGCTTTCTTT. This translates into CASSRTSMNTEAFF.

The chain uses TRBV20-1 and TRBJ1-5, with D tentatively TRBD1 (5 bases). V was trimmed by 6 bases and J by 7 bases, leaving 16 bases between them. CDR3 size: 13 residues. Germline V gene sequence: CDR1 DFQATT, CDR2 SNEGSKA (reference sequence). The CDR3 loop reads CSAREGAGQPQHF. CDR3 nucleotide sequence: TGCAGTGCCCGAGAGGGTGCAGGGCAGCCCCAGCATTTT.

This chain connects TRBV27 to TRBJ2-3; D tentatively reads TRBD1 or TRBD2 (6 bases each). The germline gives CDR1 MNHEY, CDR2 SMNVEV (reference sequence). The ends were cut back, 5 bases at V and 5 bases at J, with 17 bases in the middle. The CDR3 is 15 amino acids. The CDR3 region has the DNA TGTGCCAGCAGTAGTGAGGGGGGAGTGGGAGATACGCAGTATTTT. It codes for CASSSEGGVGDTQYF.

V and J are TRBV20-1 and TRBJ1-2; 9 bases line up with TRBD1. Germline assignment: CDR1 DFQATT and CDR2 SNEGSKA (reference sequence). With V trimmed by 1 base and J by 6 bases, 6 bases remained unmatched. This CDR3 comprises 14 residues. CDR3 protein: CSARVRQGDDGYTF. The CDR3 region has the DNA TGCAGTGCTAGAGTGAGACAGGGGGATGATGGCTACACCTTC.

The rearrangement links TRBV19 to TRBJ2-1; no definite D call. CDR1 and CDR2 (germline): LNHDA, SQIVND (reference sequence). V was cut by 6 bases and J by 10 bases, with 4 bases left in between. This CDR3 is built from 9 residues. Written as DNA, the CDR3 is TGTGCCAGTAGCTTCGAGCAGTTCTTC. Translated: CASSFEQFF.

This clonotype was seen a handful of times. The CDR3 is CGLGRTNTGELFF. The DNA for the CDR3 is TGTGGTTTAGGGAGAACCAACACCGGGGAGCTGTTTTTT. The genes are TRBV30 and TRBJ2-2; the D gene is possibly TRBD2 (5 bases). This CDR3 comprises 13 residues. The V gene's germline CDR1 is GTSNPN and CDR2 SVGIG (reference sequence).

V is TRBV11-2 and J is TRBJ1-6; 7 nucleotides agree with TRBD1. Germline CDR1 reads SGHAT; CDR2 reads FQNNGV. The CDR3 length is 14 residues. Trimming at V came to 1 base and at J to 10 bases, leaving 4 bases not matched to a gene. This CDR3 reads CASSLGQGHSPLHF. The CDR3 DNA reads TGTGCCAGCAGCTTAGGACAGGGTCACTCACCCCTCCACTTT.

In this sample, this clonotype turned up a few times. The chain employs TRBV15 and TRBJ2-3; D may be TRBD1 (6 bases). The CDR3 is made up of 17 amino acids. Germline CDR1 and CDR2: LNHNV and YYDKDF (reference sequence). Trimming took 0 bases from V and 5 from J, leaving 18 bases between them. The CDR3 DNA reads TGTGCCACCAGCAGAGATCGGATGCAGGGGAGTGGAGATACGCAGTATTTT. This translates into CATSRDRMQGSGDTQYF. Using reference TRBV15 and TRBJ2-3 for the parts outside the CDR3, the full variable domain is DAMVIQNPRYQVTQFGKPVTLSCSQTLNHNVMYWYQQKSSQAPKLLFHYYDKDFNNEADTPDNFQSRRPNTSFCFLDIRSPGLGDTAMYLCATSRDRMQGSGDTQYFGPGTRLTVL.

This clonotype turned up a few times. The genes are TRBV2 and TRBJ2-3, with 7 positions matching TRBD2. Germline V gives CDR1 SNHLY, CDR2 FYNNEI. Unmatched junction bases numbered 2, after V lost 5 bases and J lost 6 bases. The CDR3 is made up of 12 amino acids. The CDR3 protein is CASSQGGDTQYF. The CDR3 DNA reads TGTGCCAGCAGTCAGGGAGGGGATACGCAGTATTTT.

This clonotype occurred a few times. In DNA, the CDR3 is TGTGCCAGCAGTAGAGAATCAAGGGCCACTGAAGCTTTCTTT. Residues: CASSRESRATEAFF. This rearrangement joins TRBV2 to TRBJ1-1; D ambiguous. V was pared by 5 bases and J by 4 bases, with 14 bases between. The CDR3 covers 14 residues. From germline, CDR1 is SNHLY and CDR2 FYNNEI.

The count of this clonotype is one. V gene TRBV28 combines with J gene TRBJ1-2; TRBD1 might be the D (5 bases). The V end was cut by 8 bases, the J end by 2 bases, with 18 bases between. Per the germline V gene, CDR1 is MDHEN and CDR2 is SYDVKM. The CDR3 is 15 residues long. This CDR3 reads CASLRAGRKNYGYTF. For the CDR3, the DNA is TGTGCCAGCTTACGCGCAGGGAGGAAAAACTATGGCTACACCTTC.

This clonotype was seen a handful of times. CDR3 nucleotides: TGCAGTGCTGTAAGGACAGACATTAATTCACCCCTCCACTTT. It specifies CSAVRTDINSPLHF. The V call is TRBV20-1, the J call TRBJ1-6, with a weak D call TRBD1 (6 bases). The CDR3 runs 14 residues. Trimming shortened V by 5 bases and J by 6 bases, and 14 bases separated the two germline ends. The germline V gene encodes CDR1 DFQATT and CDR2 SNEGSKA (reference sequence).

The chain links TRBV6-8 to TRBJ1-4; no definite D call. Germline CDR1 reads MNHGY; CDR2 reads SAAAGT. The ends were cut back, 2 bases at V and 15 bases at J, with 13 bases in the middle. The CDR3 extends over 12 amino acids. The CDR3 nucleotides are TGTGCCAGCAGTTACGGGCTAAAGCAGTTGTTTTTT. Translating gives CASSYGLKQLFF.

The table lists this clonotype with a few counts. The chain couples TRBV6-5 to TRBJ1-1, with D possibly being TRBD1 (5 bases). This CDR3 comprises 16 residues. Germline CDR1 MNHEY, CDR2 SVGAGI. V dropped 0 bases and J dropped 3 bases, with 14 bases sitting between them. CDR3 DNA sequence: TGTGCCAGCAGTTACTCGATCCGGGGGTCGCACACTGAAGCTTTCTTT. Translated, it gives CASSYSIRGSHTEAFF.

This clonotype was counted between two and nine times. V and J are TRBV7-3 and TRBJ2-2; D assignment may be TRBD1 or TRBD2 (5 bases each). The CDR3 has 13 residues. The germline V and J ends were trimmed by 0 bases and 6 bases, with 5 bases remaining between them. Germline CDR1 is SGHTA and CDR2 is FQGTGA. The CDR3 here is CASSLTGAGELFF. The DNA for the CDR3 is TGTGCCAGCAGCTTAACGGGGGCCGGGGAGCTGTTTTTT.

The rearrangement uses TRBV15 and TRBJ2-7; 11 bases map to TRBD2. Trimming cost V 1 base and J 4 bases; bases outside gene matches: 3. The CDR3 contains 15 residues. Germline CDR1 and CDR2: LNHNV and YYDKDF (reference sequence). CDR3 coding DNA: TGTGCCACCAGCAGAGGTCTAGCGGGAGGATACGAGCAGTACTTC. Translated: CATSRGLAGGYEQYF.

The chain has TRBV24-1 and TRBJ2-5, with D perhaps given as TRBD1 or TRBD2 (6 bases each). Trimming took off 4 bases at V and 6 bases at J, with 20 bases between the two ends. Germline-derived CDR1 and CDR2 are KGHDR and SFDVKD. The length of the CDR3 is 16 residues. The CDR3 loop is CATSDSGGPGAKTQYF. DNA of the CDR3: TGTGCCACCAGTGACTCCGGGGGCCCGGGCGCGAAGACCCAGTACTTC.

Only a few counts were recorded for this clonotype. This chain links TRBV7-6 with TRBJ2-2; TRBD1 or TRBD2 may be the D gene (5 bases each). CDR3 length: 13 residues. Germline CDR1 is SGHVS and CDR2 is FNYEAQ. Trimming pared 3 bases from V and 5 bases from J, leaving 7 bases between. This CDR3 is CASSFGTTGELFF. CDR3 DNA: TGTGCCAGCAGCTTCGGGACGACCGGGGAGCTGTTTTTT.

A few counts support this clonotype. V usage is TRBV19 and J usage is TRBJ2-3, with a tentative D call TRBD1 (6 bases). The CDR3 consists of 15 residues. Trimming left V 4 bases short and J 2 bases short, with 13 bases between. Germline values: CDR1 LNHDA, CDR2 SQIVND (reference sequence). The CDR3 DNA is TGTGCCAGTAGTAGTAGGACAGACTCCACAGATACGCAGTATTTT. Its translation is CASSSRTDSTDTQYF.

This clonotype was counted a few times. The chain recombines TRBV6-2 or TRBV6-3 with TRBJ1-1; D not resolved. The CDR3 has 13 amino acids. In germline, CDR1 is MNHEY, CDR2 SVGEGT. V was trimmed by 2 bases and J by 5 bases, leaving 9 bases between them. The CDR3 DNA sequence: TGTGCCAGCAGTTACGACCTGGGAACTGAAGCTTTCTTT. It yields the protein CASSYDLGTEAFF.

V gene TRBV10-1 combines with J gene TRBJ2-2; D unclear. V shed 10 bases and J shed 6 bases, with 9 bases lying between them. The V gene's germline CDR1 is WNHNN and CDR2 SYGVQD (reference sequence). CDR3 length: 11 residues. CDR3 bases: TGCGCCACCCAAAAGGCCGGGGAGCTGTTTTTT. Translating it yields CATQKAGELFF.

The gene calls are TRBV20-1 and TRBJ2-3; 16 bases fit TRBD2. Germline CDR1 DFQATT, CDR2 SNEGSKA (reference sequence). The CDR3 is 19 amino acids. V dropped 1 base and J dropped 3; count of bases not matched to a gene: 10. The CDR3 DNA reads as TGCAGTGCTAGAGGGATACCGGGACTAGCGGGAGGGGTGACAGATACGCAGTATTTT. Encoded protein: CSARGIPGLAGGVTDTQYF.

In its sample, this clonotype was seen a few times. The V call is TRBV25-1, the J call TRBJ2-3, with a possible D match to TRBD2 (6 bases). The V end was cut by 2 bases, the J end by 1 base, with 10 bases between. This CDR3 is built from 15 residues. In germline, CDR1 is MGHDK, CDR2 SYGVNS. The CDR3 here is CASSEQGGGTDTQYF. The CDR3, as DNA: TGTGCCAGCAGTGAACAGGGAGGCGGCACAGATACGCAGTATTTT.

The chain uses TRBV6-2 or TRBV6-3 and TRBJ2-3; 8 nucleotides line up with TRBD2. The CDR3 loop spans 16 amino acids. Germline V gene sequence: CDR1 MNHEY, CDR2 SVGEGT. The V gene end was trimmed by 7 bases and the J gene end by 0 bases; junction bases not matched to a gene: 9. CDR3 bases: TGTGCCAGCATGGCCAGCGGGAGTGCTAGCACAGATACGCAGTATTTT. It codes for CASMASGSASTDTQYF.

The chain carries TRBV7-2 and TRBJ2-2; 11 positions agree with TRBD2. The trim removed 5 bases at V and 2 bases at J, leaving 10 bases unmatched. The germline CDR1 and CDR2 sequences are SGHTA and FQGNSA. The CDR3 covers 18 residues. The CDR3 nucleotides are TGTGCCAGCAGCAACCTAGGGACTAGCGGTTTTAACACCGGGGAGCTGTTTTTT. Protein sequence: CASSNLGTSGFNTGELFF.